This record covers a single T cell receptor beta chain. The data derive from a study of blood T cell repertoires in COVID-19. Study information: T cells, B-cell-depleted T cells, or PBMCs supplied cDNA or gDNA.

CDR1 is SGHNT and CDR2 is YYREEE in the germline V gene (reference sequence). Trimming stripped 2 bases from V and 2 bases from J, with 9 bases between. This CDR3 has 14 amino acids. Per the authors' pipeline: Amplifying reference gene primers gave estimates of nucleated cell counts. Profiling relied on immunoSEQ multiplex PCR, and the TCRdb table lists in-frame clones only, not all of them. The D gene and trimming were derived from the DNA, and the V and J assignments and clone size from that table. This table holds 100,000 or so clones, roughly 86% found once. Sample: peripheral blood. This chain uses TRBV5-4 with TRBJ2-3; D call uncertain. The sequence came from a woman aged 25-40 years with acute or convalescent COVID-19. CDR3 loop: CASSFGDSTDTQYF. In DNA, the CDR3 is TGTGCCAGCAGCTTTGGAGACTCCACAGATACGCAGTATTTT.